This TCR beta chain was captured by sequencing in a study of beta chain features in type 1 diabetes. Study details: Across all samples, roughly 100,000,000 sorted cells were examined.

Reverse transcribing all isolated RNA meant expressed TCRB transcripts were sequenced. The assay was immunoSEQ multiplex PCR, and TCRdb's table has in-frame clones only and misses some. The sample lists about 250,000 clones, around 9.9% occurring once. V lost 2 bases and J lost 15, with 20 bases in between. CDR1 is MNHEY and CDR2 is SVGAGI in the germline V gene. CDR3 size: 15 residues. Details on this clone: Its antigen is unknown.

Points from the study as a whole: For Type 1 diabetes patients, all four CD4+ subsets carried TCRB CDR3s that were moderately but significantly shorter.

The rearrangement uses TRBV6-5 and TRBJ1-6; tentatively, D is TRBD1 (6 bases). The sequence was obtained from a man younger than 45 with type 1 diabetes. Input material: naive CD4+ T cells from blood. CDR3 in amino acids: CASSYGSRGHLGLHF. The CDR3 nucleotides read TGTGCCAGCAGTTACGGCAGCAGGGGCCACCTTGGCCTCCACTTT.